A single TCR beta chain is shown here with its context. The V and J ends lost 4 bases and 5 bases respectively, with 11 bases between them. The germline V gene encodes CDR1 MNHEY and CDR2 SVGEGT. The CDR3 loop spans 13 amino acids. Libraries were prepared by immunoSEQ multiplex PCR; TCRdb keeps only in-frame clonotypes and omits some of them. In the table there are approximately 300,000 clones, nearly 90% of which are singletons. The data were taken from a study of blood T cell repertoires in COVID-19. Those who participated ranged in age from about 18 to 89 years and resided in about 24 US areas. The sequence was obtained from a woman in her 30s who had recovered from COVID-19. The chain has TRBV6-2 or TRBV6-3 and TRBJ1-1, with D possibly being TRBD1 (6 bases). Material: PBMCs or T cells enriched from blood (not recorded which). The CDR3 reads CASSSGRGTEAFF. For the CDR3, the DNA is TGTGCCAGCAGTTCGGGCAGGGGAACTGAAGCTTTCTTT.